Included here is one T cell receptor (beta chain) sequence, with context. This record comes from a study of shared clonotypes between healthy human individuals. The naive CD8 subset, CD45RO-negative cells positively selected for CCR7, excluded terminally differentiated effector memory CD45RA+ cells. Repertoires were generated with immunoSEQ multiplex PCR, while TCRdb's copy carries only in-frame clones and drops some. The sample comprises some 2.1 million clones, around 95% of which are singletons, and about 1.6% rests with the top ten. Sequencing was done on a sample of naive CD8+ T cells from PBMCs. This receptor was obtained from a man younger than 30 in good health. Some clones in this sample may be carry-over from other donors' samples.

The CDR3 DNA reads TGTGCCAGCTCACCCCGCAGGGGGATGGCCGGGGAGCTGTTTTTT. It encodes CASSPRRGMAGELFF. This rearrangement joins TRBV18 to TRBJ2-2; 7 bases are shared with TRBD1. The junction had 7 bases not matched to a gene; V was cut back by 3 bases and J by 6 bases. The CDR3 has 15 amino acids. CDR1 is KGHSH and CDR2 is LQKENI in the germline V gene. Supplemented by reference TRBV18 and TRBJ2-2, the full variable domain reads NAGVMQNPRHLVRRRGQEARLRCSPMKGHSHVYWYRQLPEEGLKFMVYLQKENIIDESGMPKERFSAEFPKEGPSILRIQQVVRGDSAAYFCASSPRRGMAGELFFGEGSRLTVL.